This T cell receptor beta chain originates from a study of T cells in Graves' hyperthyroidism and ophthalmopathy. Germline V lookup: CDR1 SEHNR, CDR2 FQNEAQ (reference sequence). Trimming at V came to 5 bases and at J to 1 base, leaving 10 bases not matched to a gene. There are 16 residues in the CDR3. The investigators amplified TCR beta CDR3 regions from RNA transcripts. The primer set for the first-round RT-PCR of the TCR CDR3 was HTBI. TCRdb analysed the multiplex PCR reads with MiXCR anew, one entry per CDR3 protein. The sample carries hundreds of thousands of distinct CDR3 sequences, about two fifths recorded once.

This TCR was recovered from a man between 18 and 29 years old with Graves' hyperthyroidism. Sequenced sample: blood. J is TRBJ1-1 and V is TRBV7-9; 7 bases are shared with TRBD1. The CDR3 protein is CASSPSTGNTNTEAFF. CDR3 sequence (DNA): TGTGCCAGCAGCCCGTCGACAGGGAACACGAACACTGAAGCTTTCTTT. Complete variable domain (other parts from reference TRBV7-9 and TRBJ1-1): DTGVSQNPRHKITKRGQNVTFRCDPISEHNRLYWYRQTLGQGPEFLTYFQNEAQLEKSRLLSDRFSAERPKGSFSTLEIQRTEQGDSAMYLCASSPSTGNTNTEAFFGQGTRLTVV.